This note documents a single T cell receptor beta chain sequence. This entry belongs to a study of blood T cell repertoires in COVID-19. Study summary: The analysed material was cDNA or gDNA that came from T cells, B-cell-depleted T cells, or PBMCs.

In the authors' workflow: Amplifying reference gene primers gave estimates of nucleated cell counts. TCRdb's table, derived via immunoSEQ multiplex PCR, lists solely in-frame clones and lacks some. The V and J calls and clone size come from that table; D and trimming were worked out from the DNA. Found here are a few hundred thousand clones, approximately 84% of them singletons; the top ten hold about 4.2%. The germline V gene has CDR1 LNHNV and CDR2 YYDKDF (reference sequence). The CDR3 runs 16 residues. Trimming at V came to 5 bases and at J to 5 bases, leaving 7 bases not matched to a gene. Participant-reported clinical history was the basis for cohort assignment. Recovered participants had two consecutive negative NP/OP PCR tests, healthcare professional clearance, or symptom resolution.

Material: PBMCs or T cells enriched from blood (not recorded which). The chain has TRBV15 and TRBJ2-2, with 11 bases aligning to TRBD2. The clonotype originates from a man under 40 who had recovered from COVID-19. This CDR3 reads CATSGLAGGETGELFF. CDR3 DNA: TGTGCCACCAGCGGATTAGCGGGAGGGGAAACCGGGGAGCTGTTTTTT.